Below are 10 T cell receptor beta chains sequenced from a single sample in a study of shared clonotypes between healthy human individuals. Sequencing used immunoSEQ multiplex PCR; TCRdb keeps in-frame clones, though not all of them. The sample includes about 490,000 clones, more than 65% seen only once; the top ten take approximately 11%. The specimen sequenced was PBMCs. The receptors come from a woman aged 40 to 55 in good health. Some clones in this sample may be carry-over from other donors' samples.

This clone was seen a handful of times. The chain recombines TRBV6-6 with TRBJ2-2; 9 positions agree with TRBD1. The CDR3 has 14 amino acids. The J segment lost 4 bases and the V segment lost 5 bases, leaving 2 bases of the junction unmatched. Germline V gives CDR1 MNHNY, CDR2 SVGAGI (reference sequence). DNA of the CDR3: TGTGCCAGCAGTAGACAGGGGGTCACCGGGGAGCTGTTTTTT. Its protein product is CASSRQGVTGELFF.

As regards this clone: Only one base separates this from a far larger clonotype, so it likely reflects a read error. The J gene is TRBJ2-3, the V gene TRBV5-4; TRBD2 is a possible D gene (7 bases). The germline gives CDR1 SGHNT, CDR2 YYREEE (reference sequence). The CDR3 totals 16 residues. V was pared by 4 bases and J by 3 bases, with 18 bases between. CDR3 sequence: CASSLGGGSSTDTQYF. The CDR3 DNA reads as TGTGCCAGCAGCCTGGGGGGCGGGAGTAGTACAGATACGCAGTATTTT.

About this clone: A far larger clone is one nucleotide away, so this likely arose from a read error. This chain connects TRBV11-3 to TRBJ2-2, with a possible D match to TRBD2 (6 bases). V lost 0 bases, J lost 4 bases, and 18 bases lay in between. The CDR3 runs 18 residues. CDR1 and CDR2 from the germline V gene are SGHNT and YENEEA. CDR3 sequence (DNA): TGTGCCAGCAGCTTAGAATACTGGCATCTCGGGGGCACCGGGGAGCTGTTTTTT. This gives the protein CASSLEYWHLGGTGELFF.

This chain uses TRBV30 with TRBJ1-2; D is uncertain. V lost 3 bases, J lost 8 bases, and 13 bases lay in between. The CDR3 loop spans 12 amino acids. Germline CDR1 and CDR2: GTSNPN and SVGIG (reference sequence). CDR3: CAWSHARRGYTF. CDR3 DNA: TGTGCCTGGAGCCATGCCCGTCGGGGCTACACCTTC.

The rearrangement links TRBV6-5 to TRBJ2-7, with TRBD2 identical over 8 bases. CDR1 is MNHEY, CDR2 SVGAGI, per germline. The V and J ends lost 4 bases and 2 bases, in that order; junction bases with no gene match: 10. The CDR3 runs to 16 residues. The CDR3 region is CASSSRGGGSAYEQYF. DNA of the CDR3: TGTGCCAGCAGTTCCCGCGGCGGGGGGTCGGCCTACGAGCAGTACTTC.

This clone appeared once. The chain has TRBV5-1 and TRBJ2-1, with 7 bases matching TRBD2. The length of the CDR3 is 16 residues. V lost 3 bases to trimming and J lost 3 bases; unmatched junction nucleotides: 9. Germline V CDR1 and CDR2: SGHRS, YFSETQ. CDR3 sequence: CASSSTPTSSYNEQFF. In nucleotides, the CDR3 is TGCGCCAGCAGCTCTACACCGACTAGCAGCTACAATGAGCAGTTCTTC.

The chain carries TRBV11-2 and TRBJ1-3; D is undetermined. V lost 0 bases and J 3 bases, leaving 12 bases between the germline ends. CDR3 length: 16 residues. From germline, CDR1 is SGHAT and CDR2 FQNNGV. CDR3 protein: CASSLDRPGFGNTIYF. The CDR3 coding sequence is TGTGCCAGCAGCTTAGATCGGCCCGGGTTTGGAAACACCATATATTTT.

The CDR3 here is CASSTNTEAFF. CDR3 DNA sequence: TGTGCCAGCAGTACGAACACTGAAGCTTTCTTT. V gene TRBV2 combines with J gene TRBJ1-1, with D unclear. The CDR3 has 11 residues. Trimming pared 5 bases from V and 1 base from J, leaving 2 bases between. The germline CDR1 and CDR2 sequences are SNHLY and FYNNEI.

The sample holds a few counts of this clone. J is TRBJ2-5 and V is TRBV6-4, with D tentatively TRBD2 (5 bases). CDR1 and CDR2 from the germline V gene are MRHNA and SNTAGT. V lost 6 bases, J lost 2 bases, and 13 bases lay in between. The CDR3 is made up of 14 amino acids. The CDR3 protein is CASSPDWNQETQYF. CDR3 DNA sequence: TGTGCCAGCAGCCCGGACTGGAATCAAGAGACCCAGTACTTC.

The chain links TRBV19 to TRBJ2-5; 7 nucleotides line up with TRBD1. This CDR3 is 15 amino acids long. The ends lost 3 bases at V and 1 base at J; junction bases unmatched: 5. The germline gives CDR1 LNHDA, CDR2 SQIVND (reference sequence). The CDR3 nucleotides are TGTGCCAGTAGTATCAAGACAGGGCCCCAAGAGACCCAGTACTTC. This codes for CASSIKTGPQETQYF.